The rows below give T cell receptor beta chains drawn from one sample of a study of siplizumab effects on memory and regulatory T cells. Method: immunoSEQ multiplex PCR; TCRdb's copy keeps in-frame clones and lacks some. The sample shows approximately 82,000 clones, 87% of them seen only once. Specimen: Tregs sorted from blood. Receptor source: a human donor in good health. Each CDR3 is given with its conserved first and last residue. D genes are given only for firm matches. Some rows have no size entry. The others give once, few or many, or a class for an expanded clone.

>.|TRBV5-6|TRBJ1-6|.
TGTGCCAGCAGCTTGGGGCGGGAAGGAAGTTCACCCCTCCACTTT
CASSLGREGSSPLHF
>.|TRBV10-3|TRBJ1-1|.
TGTGCCATCAGTGATGATTTCACTGAAGCTTTCTTT
CAISDDFTEAFF
>.|TRBV7-7|TRBJ2-2|few
TGTGCCAGCAGCCCCCGTTGGGACCACGGGGAGCTGTTTTTT
CASSPRWDHGELFF
>TRBD1|TRBV29-1|TRBJ2-3|.
TGCAGTTCGACAGGGGGTAAGAATACGCAGTATTTT
CSSTGGKNTQYF
>TRBD1|TRBV19|TRBJ1-2|.
TGTGCCAGTAGTATTCGTGGACAGGGCAACTATGGCTACACCTTC
CASSIRGQGNYGYTF
>.|TRBV7-9|TRBJ2-3|.
TGTGCCAGCAGCCCTACGGTAGTCGTGCGCACAGATACGCAGTATTTT
CASSPTVVVRTDTQYF
>.|TRBV11-2|TRBJ1-3|.
TGTGCCAGCAGCTCGGTTTCTTGGAGCTCTGGAAACACCATATATTTT
CASSSVSWSSGNTIYF
>.|TRBV5-1|TRBJ2-7|.
TGCGCCAGCAGCTTGGCTCCGGACAGCTCCTACGAGCAGTACTTC
CASSLAPDSSYEQYF
>TRBD1|TRBV6-6|TRBJ1-2|.
TGTGCCAGCAGTTCCTACAGGGGTGGCTATGGCTACACCTTC
CASSSYRGGYGYTF
>.|TRBV29-1|TRBJ1-2|.
TGCAGCGTTGAAGATCGAGGTAACTATGGCTACACCTTC
CSVEDRGNYGYTF
>.|TRBV6-5|TRBJ1-3|once
TGTGCCATCAGTGACGGTTCCTCTGGAAACACCATATATTTT
CAISDGSSGNTIYF
>.|TRBV2|TRBJ2-1|.
TGTGCCAGCCAGCCGGGCCCCGAGAGGGAGCAGTTCTTC
CASQPGPEREQFF
>.|TRBV19|TRBJ2-3|.
TGTGCCAGTAGCTCGGTTGGGGTAAGCACAGATACGCAGTATTTT
CASSSVGVSTDTQYF
>.|TRBV5-6|TRBJ1-5|.
TGTGCCAGCAGCTTGGGTGGGATCGGTCAGCCCCAGCATTTT
CASSLGGIGQPQHF
>.|TRBV7-9|TRBJ2-5|.
TGTGCCAGCAGCTTCGTCTCGGAACACCCTCACTTC
CASSFVSEHPHF
>.|TRBV6-6|TRBJ1-3|.
TGTGCCAGCAGTTCCGGACTCCTCTCTGGAAACACCATATATTTT
CASSSGLLSGNTIYF
>.|TRBV6-1|TRBJ1-2|.
TGTGCCAGCAGAACAACAGGGTTCTATGGCTACACCTTC
CASRTTGFYGYTF
>TRBD1|TRBV7-2|TRBJ1-6|once
TGTGCCAGCAGCCCGGCGACAGGGGGCACTTCACCCCTCCACTTT
CASSPATGGTSPLHF
>.|TRBV7-8|TRBJ2-7|.
TGTGCCAGCAGCTTAGCGGACAGTTCCTACGAGCAGTACTTC
CASSLADSSYEQYF
>.|TRBV28|TRBJ1-2|.
TGTGCCAGCAGTTTAGGGGGTTTTGGCTATGGCTACACCTTC
CASSLGGFGYGYTF
>TRBD1|TRBV11-2|TRBJ1-2|.
TGTGCCAGCAGCCTAAGGACAGGGGAGGACTATGGCTACACCTTC
CASSLRTGEDYGYTF
>.|TRBV7-2|TRBJ2-7|.
TGTGCCAGCAGCTTATCGTTGGTGGGCGAGCAGTACTTC
CASSLSLVGEQYF
>TRBD2|TRBV19|TRBJ2-1|.
TGTGCCAGTACCACGGGACGACTAGCGGGGGGCAATGAGCAGTTCTTC
CASTTGRLAGGNEQFF
>.|TRBV19|TRBJ1-3|few
TGTGCCAGTAATAGGGGTAATGACTCTGGAAACACCATATATTTT
CASNRGNDSGNTIYF
>.|TRBV7-2|TRBJ1-3|.
TGTGCCAGCAGCTTAGAGAGCTCTGGAAACACCATATATTTT
CASSLESSGNTIYF
>TRBD2|TRBV15|TRBJ2-1|.
TGTGCCACCAGCAGAGATAAAGCGGGGGGCTCAAGCAATGAGCAGTTCTTC
CATSRDKAGGSSNEQFF
>.|TRBV21-1|TRBJ2-5|.
TGTGCCACCAACTCCCGGGACAGGGGGCAAGAGACCCAGTACTTC
CATNSRDRGQETQYF
>.|TRBV18|TRBJ2-1|.
TGTGCCAGCTCACCCCTAGTGCCTAGCTCCTACAATGAGCAGTTCTTC
CASSPLVPSSYNEQFF
>TRBD1|TRBV7-3|TRBJ2-3|once
TGTGCCAGCAGCTCGGGACAGGGGGCCACAGATACGCAGTATTTT
CASSSGQGATDTQYF